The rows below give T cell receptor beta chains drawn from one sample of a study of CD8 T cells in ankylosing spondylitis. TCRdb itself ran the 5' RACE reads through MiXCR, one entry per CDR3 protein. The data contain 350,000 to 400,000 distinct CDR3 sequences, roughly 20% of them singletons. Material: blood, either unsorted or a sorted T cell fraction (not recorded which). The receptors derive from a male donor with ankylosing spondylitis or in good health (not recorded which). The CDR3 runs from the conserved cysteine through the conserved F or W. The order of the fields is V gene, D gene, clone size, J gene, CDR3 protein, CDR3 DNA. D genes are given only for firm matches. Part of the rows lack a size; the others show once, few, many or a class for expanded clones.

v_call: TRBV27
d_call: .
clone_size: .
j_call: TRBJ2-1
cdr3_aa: CASAPRWSGNSYNEQFF
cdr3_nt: TGTGCCAGCGCCCCAAGGTGGTCGGGAAACTCCTACAATGAGCAGTTCTTC

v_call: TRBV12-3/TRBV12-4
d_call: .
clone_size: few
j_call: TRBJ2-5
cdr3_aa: CASSLAGLETQYF
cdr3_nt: TGTGCCAGCAGTTTAGCTGGGTTAGAGACCCAGTACTTC

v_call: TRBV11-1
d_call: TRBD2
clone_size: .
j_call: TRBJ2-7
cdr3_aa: CASSSYLAGGPYEQYF
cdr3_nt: TGTGCCAGCAGCTCCTATCTAGCGGGGGGTCCCTACGAGCAGTACTTC

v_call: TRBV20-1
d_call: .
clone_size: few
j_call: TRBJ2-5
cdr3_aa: CSANQETQYF
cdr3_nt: TGCAGTGCAAACCAAGAGACCCAGTACTTC

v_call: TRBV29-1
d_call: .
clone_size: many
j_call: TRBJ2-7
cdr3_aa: CSVGSSHYEQYF
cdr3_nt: TGCAGCGTTGGAAGCAGCCACTACGAGCAGTACTTC

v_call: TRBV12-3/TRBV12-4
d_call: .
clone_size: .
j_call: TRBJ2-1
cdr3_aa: CASSSRPGGTNKSSYNEQFF
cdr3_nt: TGTGCCAGCAGTTCGCGACCTGGGGGTACGAACAAAAGCTCCTACAATGAGCAGTTCTTC

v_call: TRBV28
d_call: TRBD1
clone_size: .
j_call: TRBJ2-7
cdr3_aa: CASSRREPGTGQINRYEQYF
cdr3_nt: TGTGCCAGCAGCCGCAGGGAGCCCGGGACAGGACAAATAAACCGTTACGAGCAGTACTTC

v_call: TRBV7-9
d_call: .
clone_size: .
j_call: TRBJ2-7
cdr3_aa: CASAARVAYEQYF
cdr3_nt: TGTGCCAGCGCGGCACGGGTCGCCTACGAGCAGTACTTC

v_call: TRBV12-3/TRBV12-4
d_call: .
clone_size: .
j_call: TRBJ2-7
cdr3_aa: CASSSVRVGSYEQYF
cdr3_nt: TGTGCCAGCAGTTCCGTCAGGGTAGGGTCCTACGAGCAGTACTTC

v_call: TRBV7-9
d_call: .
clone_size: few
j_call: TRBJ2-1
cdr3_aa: CASSNHNEQFF
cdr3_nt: TGTGCCAGCAGTAATCACAATGAGCAGTTCTTC

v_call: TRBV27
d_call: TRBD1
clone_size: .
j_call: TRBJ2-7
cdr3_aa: CASSGFRDSSYEQYF
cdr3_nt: TGTGCCAGCAGTGGATTCCGGGACAGCTCCTACGAGCAGTACTTC

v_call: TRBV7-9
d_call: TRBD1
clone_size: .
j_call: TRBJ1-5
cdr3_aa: CASSSTTTGKPQHF
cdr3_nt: TGTGCCAGCAGCTCGACAACGACAGGGAAGCCCCAGCATTTT

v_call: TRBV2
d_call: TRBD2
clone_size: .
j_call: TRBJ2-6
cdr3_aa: CASRPGLAQIPSGANVLTF
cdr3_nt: TGTGCCAGCAGACCTGGACTAGCGCAAATTCCCTCTGGGGCCAACGTCCTGACTTTC

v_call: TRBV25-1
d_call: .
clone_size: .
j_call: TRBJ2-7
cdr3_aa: CASSEIPRAGFLSSYEQYF
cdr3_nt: TGTGCCAGCAGTGAAATTCCCCGGGCAGGGTTTTTGAGCTCCTACGAGCAGTACTTC

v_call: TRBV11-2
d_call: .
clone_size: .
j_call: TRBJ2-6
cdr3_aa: CASSGWTDQISGANVLTF
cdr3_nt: TGTGCCAGCAGCGGTTGGACGGACCAAATCTCTGGGGCCAACGTCCTGACTTTC

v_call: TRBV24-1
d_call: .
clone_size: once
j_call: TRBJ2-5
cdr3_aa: CATRGVGETQYF
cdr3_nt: TGTGCCACCAGAGGCGTGGGAGAGACCCAGTACTTC

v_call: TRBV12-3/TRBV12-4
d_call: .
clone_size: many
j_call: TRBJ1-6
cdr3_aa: CASSLEGGHNSPLHF
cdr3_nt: TGTGCCAGCAGTTTAGAGGGGGGCCATAATTCACCCCTCCACTTT

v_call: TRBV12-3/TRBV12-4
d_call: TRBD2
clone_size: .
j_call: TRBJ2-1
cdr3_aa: CASSPSWAGGFYNEQFF
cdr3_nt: TGTGCCAGCAGTCCCTCCTGGGCGGGGGGGTTCTACAATGAGCAGTTCTTC

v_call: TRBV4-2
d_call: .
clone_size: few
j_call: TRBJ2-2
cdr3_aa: CASSQAFPPGELFF
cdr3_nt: TGTGCCAGCAGCCAAGCTTTTCCCCCCGGGGAGCTGTTTTTT

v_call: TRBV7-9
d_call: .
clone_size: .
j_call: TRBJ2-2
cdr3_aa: CASGGRGINTGELFF
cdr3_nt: TGTGCCAGCGGAGGAAGGGGCATCAACACCGGGGAGCTGTTTTTT

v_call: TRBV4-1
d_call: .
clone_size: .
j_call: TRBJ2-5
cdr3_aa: CASSQTLGTGGGETQYF
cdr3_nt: TGCGCCAGCAGCCAGACTTTAGGGACGGGCGGAGGGGAGACCCAGTACTTC

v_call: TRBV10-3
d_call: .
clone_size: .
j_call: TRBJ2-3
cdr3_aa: CAITAREGGDDTQYF
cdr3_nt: TGTGCCATCACTGCTCGAGAGGGAGGTGATGATACGCAGTATTTT

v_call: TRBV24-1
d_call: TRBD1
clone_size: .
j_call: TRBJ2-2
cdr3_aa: CATRGQGNTGELFF
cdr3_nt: TGTGCCACCAGGGGACAGGGGAACACCGGGGAGCTGTTTTTT

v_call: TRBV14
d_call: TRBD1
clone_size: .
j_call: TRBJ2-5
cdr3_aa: CASRLTGVETQYF
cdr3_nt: TGTGCCAGCAGGCTGACAGGGGTGGAGACCCAGTACTTC

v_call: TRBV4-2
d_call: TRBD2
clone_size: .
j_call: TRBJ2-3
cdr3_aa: CASSNGLAADTQYF
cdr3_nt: TGTGCCAGCAGCAACGGACTAGCGGCAGATACGCAGTATTTT

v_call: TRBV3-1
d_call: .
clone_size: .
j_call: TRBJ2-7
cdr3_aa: CASSPPIGSGSSEQYF
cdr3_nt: TGTGCCAGCAGCCCCCCTATTGGGTCAGGGTCTAGCGAGCAGTACTTC